This TCR beta chain was recorded in a study of human T cells and chemical hapten exposure. Comment on this clonotype: What it binds is not known.

This CDR3 has 15 residues. V shed 4 bases, J shed 5 bases, and the junction held 7 bases outside the gene matches. Time point specified: pre-sensitization, week 0. Treatment here: therapeutic diphenylcyclopropenone sensitization with weekly scalp DPC. Every donor had alopecia and was 18 to 70 years old; all were suitable for DPC. In the authors' methods: Approximately 100,000 TCRs per sample was the median, with a range of about 20,000 to 690,600. TCRdb processed the RACE reads anew with MiXCR; each CDR3 protein has one entry. These V and J calls originate from TCRdb's pipeline instead of the authors' own analysis. Of under 300,000 distinct CDR3 sequences in the sample, over 8% were seen once. Findings and caveats of the study: Relative to controls, expanded TCRs formed significantly more large CDR3 similarity clusters. Alopecia in the donors means their immune response may deviate from healthy people's.

V usage is TRBV12-3 or TRBV12-4 and J usage is TRBJ1-4, with TRBD1 matching 7 bases. This sample comprised whole blood, obtained in connection with sensitization to the hapten diphenylcyclopropenone (DPC). This TCR was recovered from a woman aged 35 to 49 with alopecia areata. Some clones in this sample may be carry-over from other donors' samples. CDR3 coding DNA: TGTGCCAGCAGTTCTATCGACAGGGTGAATGAAAAACTGTTTTTT. Its translation is CASSSIDRVNEKLFF.